Shown below are 11 T cell receptor beta chains from a single sample sequenced in a study of T-cell reconstitution after alpha-beta-depleted transplantation in children. As it was prepared, the TCRbeta library received unique molecular identifiers. TCRdb re-called the PCR reads through MiXCR, storing one row per CDR3 protein. This table holds about 610,000 distinct CDR3 sequences, roughly 10% found once. The sample was PBMCs from the stem cell graft donor, taken from the stem cell graft. Source of these receptors: a human donor who donated a stem cell graft to a child with acute myeloid leukemia.

In this sample, this clonotype turned up a few times. This rearrangement joins TRBV6-2 or TRBV6-3 to TRBJ1-5, with D uncertain. The CDR3 runs to 14 residues. V was clipped by 7 bases and J by 5 bases, with 15 bases between them. Germline V gene data show CDR1 as MNHEY and CDR2 as SVGEGT. The DNA for the CDR3 is TGTGCCAGCACCCTCGGGAGGAGTGATCAGCCCCAGCATTTT. This gives the protein CASTLGRSDQPQHF.

The V call is TRBV30, the J call TRBJ2-2; TRBD2 matches 12 bases. Germline CDR1 is GTSNPN and CDR2 is SVGIG (reference sequence). This CDR3 is built from 15 residues. V lost 3 bases, J lost 5 bases, and 4 bases stayed unmatched. For the CDR3, the DNA is TGTGCCTGGAGACGGACTAGCGGGATTACCGGGGAGCTGTTTTTT. Residues: CAWRRTSGITGELFF.

This clonotype was found a few times. The chain couples TRBV4-2 to TRBJ1-1; D remains unclear. CDR1 and CDR2 (germline): LGHNA, YNFKEQ. V was trimmed by 4 bases and J by 1 base, leaving 10 bases between them. CDR3 length: 14 residues. The CDR3, as DNA: TGTGCCAGCAGCCTCATAGGGCCGAACACTGAAGCTTTCTTT. Its protein is CASSLIGPNTEAFF.

This clonotype was picked up a small number of times. The chain is built from TRBV5-1 and TRBJ2-5; maybe TRBD1 (6 bases). The CDR3 has 15 residues. The germline V and J ends were trimmed by 4 bases and 5 bases, with 18 bases remaining between them. Germline lookup yields CDR1 SGHRS and CDR2 YFSETQ. CDR3 sequence reads: CASSAPVARGETQYF. The CDR3 nucleotides are TGCGCCAGCAGCGCCCCGGTTGCTAGGGGGGAGACCCAGTACTTC.

This clonotype was counted at least ten times. The genes are TRBV29-1 and TRBJ2-1, with 11 bases lining up with TRBD2. V lost 3 bases to trimming and J lost 8 bases; unmatched junction nucleotides: 15. There are 17 residues in the CDR3. Germline-derived CDR1 and CDR2 are SQVTM and ANQGSEA. As DNA, the CDR3 is TGCAGCGTTGATACGGTAGCGGGAGGGCAAAGGTTAGATGAGCAGTTCTTC. Residues: CSVDTVAGGQRLDEQFF.

The gene calls are TRBV7-9 and TRBJ2-7, with 11 bases aligning to TRBD1. CDR1 is SEHNR and CDR2 is FQNEAQ in the germline V gene (reference sequence). Losses at the gene ends were 4 bases for V and 5 bases for J; bases not matched to a gene: 4. The CDR3 runs 14 residues. The DNA for the CDR3 is TGTGCCAGCAGCTGGGACAGGGGGAAACACGAGCAGTACTTC. This sequence encodes CASSWDRGKHEQYF.

This clonotype was counted many times. This chain uses TRBV12-3 or TRBV12-4 with TRBJ2-7, with D possibly being TRBD1 or TRBD2 (5 bases each). Trimming cost V 3 bases and J 4 bases, with 16 bases left between them. This CDR3 contains 15 residues. The CDR3 coding sequence is TGTGCCAGCAGTTTTTCTTCCTTCGGGGCTTACGAGCAGTACTTC. As protein: CASSFSSFGAYEQYF.

The V call is TRBV29-1, the J call TRBJ2-5; 11 nucleotides agree with TRBD1. The CDR3 has 16 residues. CDR1 and CDR2 (germline): SQVTM, ANQGSEA. Losses at the gene ends were 4 bases for V and 2 bases for J; bases not matched to a gene: 9. The CDR3 protein is CSVGVLGDRGQETQYF. In nucleotides, the CDR3 is TGCAGCGTTGGTGTGTTAGGGGACAGGGGGCAAGAGACCCAGTACTTC.

This clonotype was counted between two and nine times. The chain has TRBV20-1 and TRBJ2-1; 8 positions match TRBD1. The trim removed 3 bases at V and 5 bases at J, leaving 12 bases unmatched. Germline V CDR1 and CDR2: DFQATT, SNEGSKA (reference sequence). The CDR3 length is 16 residues. The CDR3 region has the DNA TGCAGTGCTAGTAGACAGGGGAAGGTAAAAAACAATGAGCAGTTCTTC. Protein sequence: CSASRQGKVKNNEQFF.

The chain couples TRBV12-3 or TRBV12-4 to TRBJ2-6; D uncertain. V lost 10 bases, J lost 0 bases, and 19 bases lay in between. The CDR3 contains 17 residues. In DNA form, the CDR3 reads TGTGCCATCTGTTTTTACTTACAACTCTCTGGGGCCAACGTCCTGACTTTC. It specifies CAICFYLQLSGANVLTF.

The sample holds many counts of this clonotype. The chain recombines TRBV13 with TRBJ2-7, with D maybe TRBD1 (6 bases). The CDR3 has 12 residues. V was trimmed by 5 bases and J by 5 bases, leaving 10 bases between them. Germline values: CDR1 PRHDT, CDR2 FYEKMQ (reference sequence). CDR3 nucleotides: TGTGCCAGCAGCATGCGACAGGACGAGCAGTACTTC. Translating gives CASSMRQDEQYF.